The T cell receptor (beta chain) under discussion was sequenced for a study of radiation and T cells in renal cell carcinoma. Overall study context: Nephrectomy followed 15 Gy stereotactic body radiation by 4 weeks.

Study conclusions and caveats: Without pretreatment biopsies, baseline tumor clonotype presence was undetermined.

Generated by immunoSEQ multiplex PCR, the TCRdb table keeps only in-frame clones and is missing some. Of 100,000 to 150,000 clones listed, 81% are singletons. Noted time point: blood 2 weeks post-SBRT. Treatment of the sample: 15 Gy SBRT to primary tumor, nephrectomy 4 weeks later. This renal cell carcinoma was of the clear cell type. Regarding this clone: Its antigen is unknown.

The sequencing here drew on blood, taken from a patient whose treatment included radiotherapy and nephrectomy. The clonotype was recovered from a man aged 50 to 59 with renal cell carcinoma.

CDR3 DNA sequence: TGCGCCAGCAGCCAAGGTGCTCCCCCGAGATACAATGAGCAGTTCTTC. Its protein product is CASSQGAPPRYNEQFF. The chain uses TRBV4-3 and TRBJ2-1; D remains unclear. This CDR3 is 16 amino acids long. V was cut by 1 base and J by 4 bases, with 14 bases left in between. Germline loops: CDR1 LGHNA, CDR2 YSLEER.